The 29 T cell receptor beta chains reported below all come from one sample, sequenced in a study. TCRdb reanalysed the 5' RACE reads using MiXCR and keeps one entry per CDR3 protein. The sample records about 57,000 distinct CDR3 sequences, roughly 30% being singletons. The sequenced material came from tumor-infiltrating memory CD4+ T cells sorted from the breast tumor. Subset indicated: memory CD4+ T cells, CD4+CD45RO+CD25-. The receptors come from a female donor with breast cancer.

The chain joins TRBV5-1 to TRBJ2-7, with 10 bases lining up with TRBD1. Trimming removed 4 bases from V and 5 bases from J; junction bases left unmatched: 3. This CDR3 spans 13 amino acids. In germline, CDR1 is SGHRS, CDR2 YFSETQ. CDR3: CASSDGQGDEQYF. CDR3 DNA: TGCGCCAGCAGCGACGGACAGGGGGACGAGCAGTACTTC. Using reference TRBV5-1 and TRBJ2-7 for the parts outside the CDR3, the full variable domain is KAGVTQTPRYLIKTRGQQVTLSCSPISGHRSVSWYQQTPGQGLQFLFEYFSETQRNKGNFPGRFSGRQFSNSRSEMNVSTLELGDSALYLCASSDGQGDEQYFGPGTRLTVT.

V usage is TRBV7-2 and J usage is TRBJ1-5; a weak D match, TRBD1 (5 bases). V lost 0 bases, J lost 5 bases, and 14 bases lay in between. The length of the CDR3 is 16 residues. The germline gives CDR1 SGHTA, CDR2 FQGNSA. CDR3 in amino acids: CASSLALGGGHQPQHF. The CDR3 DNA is TGTGCCAGCAGCTTAGCCCTTGGGGGTGGGCATCAGCCCCAGCATTTT.

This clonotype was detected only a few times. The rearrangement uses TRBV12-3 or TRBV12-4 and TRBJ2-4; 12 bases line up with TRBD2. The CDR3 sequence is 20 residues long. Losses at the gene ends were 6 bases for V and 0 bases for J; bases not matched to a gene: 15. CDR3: CASRSGTSGLTALAKNIQYF. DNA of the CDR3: TGTGCCAGCAGGTCCGGGACTAGCGGGTTGACCGCCCTAGCCAAAAACATTCAGTACTTC.

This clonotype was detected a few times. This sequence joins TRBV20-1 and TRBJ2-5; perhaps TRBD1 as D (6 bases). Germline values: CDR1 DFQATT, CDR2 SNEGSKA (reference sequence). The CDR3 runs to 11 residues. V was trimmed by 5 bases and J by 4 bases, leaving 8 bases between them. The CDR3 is CSAQGRETQYF. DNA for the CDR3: TGCAGTGCTCAGGGGAGAGAGACCCAGTACTTC.

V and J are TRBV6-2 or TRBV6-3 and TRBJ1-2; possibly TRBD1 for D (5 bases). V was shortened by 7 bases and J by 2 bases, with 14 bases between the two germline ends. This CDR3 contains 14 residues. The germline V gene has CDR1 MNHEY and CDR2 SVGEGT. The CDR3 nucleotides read TGTGCCAGCACCGACGGGGGTGCCAACTATGGCTACACCTTC. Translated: CASTDGGANYGYTF.

CDR3 coding DNA: TGTGCCAGCAGCTTACGGGGGCCGATTCAAGAGACCCAGTACTTC. Its translation: CASSLRGPIQETQYF. The chain employs TRBV7-2 and TRBJ2-5; D could derive from TRBD1 or TRBD2 (6 bases each). This CDR3 is 15 amino acids long. V was clipped by 2 bases and J by 2 bases, with 12 bases between them. Germline loops: CDR1 SGHTA, CDR2 FQGNSA. Complete variable domain (other parts from reference TRBV7-2 and TRBJ2-5): GAGVSQSPSNKVTEKGKDVELRCDPISGHTALYWYRQSLGQGLEFLIYFQGNSAPDKSGLPSDRFSAERTGGSVSTLTIQRTQQEDSAVYLCASSLRGPIQETQYFGPGTRLLVL.

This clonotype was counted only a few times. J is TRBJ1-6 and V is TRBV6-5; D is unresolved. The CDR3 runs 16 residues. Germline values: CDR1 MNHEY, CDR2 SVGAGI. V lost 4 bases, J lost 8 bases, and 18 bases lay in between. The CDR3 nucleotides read TGTGCCAGCAGTTCTGCCTACACGGGTGGAGATTCACCCCTCCACTTT. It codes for CASSSAYTGGDSPLHF.

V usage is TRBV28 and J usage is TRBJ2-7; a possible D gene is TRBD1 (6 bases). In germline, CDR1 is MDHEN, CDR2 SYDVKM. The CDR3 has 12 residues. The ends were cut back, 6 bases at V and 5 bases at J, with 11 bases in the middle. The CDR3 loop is CASSTRGNEQYF. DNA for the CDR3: TGTGCCAGCAGCACCAGGGGCAACGAGCAGTACTTC.

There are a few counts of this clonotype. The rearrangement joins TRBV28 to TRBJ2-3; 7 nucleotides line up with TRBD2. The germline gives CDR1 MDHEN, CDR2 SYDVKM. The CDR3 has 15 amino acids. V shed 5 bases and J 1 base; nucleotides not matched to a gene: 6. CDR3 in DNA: TGTGCCAGCAGTCGCCCTGGGGGGGGCACAGATACGCAGTATTTT. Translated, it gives CASSRPGGGTDTQYF.

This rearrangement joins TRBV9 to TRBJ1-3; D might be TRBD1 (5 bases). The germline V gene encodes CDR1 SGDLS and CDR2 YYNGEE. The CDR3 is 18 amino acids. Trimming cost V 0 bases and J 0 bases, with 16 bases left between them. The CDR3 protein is CASSVGGPDTGSGNTIYF. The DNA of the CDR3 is TGTGCCAGCAGCGTAGGGGGTCCGGACACTGGCTCTGGAAACACCATATATTTT.

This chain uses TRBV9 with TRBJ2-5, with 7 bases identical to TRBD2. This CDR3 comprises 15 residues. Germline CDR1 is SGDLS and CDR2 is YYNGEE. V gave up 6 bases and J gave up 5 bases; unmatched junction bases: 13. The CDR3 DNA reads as TGTGCCAGCAATCAGGGCGGGAGTTCAGGGGAGACCCAGTACTTC. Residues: CASNQGGSSGETQYF.

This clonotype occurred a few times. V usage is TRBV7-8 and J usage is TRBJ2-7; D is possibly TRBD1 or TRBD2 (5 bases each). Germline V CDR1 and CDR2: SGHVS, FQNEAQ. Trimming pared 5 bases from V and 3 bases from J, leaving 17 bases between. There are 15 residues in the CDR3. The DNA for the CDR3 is TGTGCCAGCAGCGAGAGGGACGGAGAGGGCTACGAGCAGTACTTC. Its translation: CASSERDGEGYEQYF.

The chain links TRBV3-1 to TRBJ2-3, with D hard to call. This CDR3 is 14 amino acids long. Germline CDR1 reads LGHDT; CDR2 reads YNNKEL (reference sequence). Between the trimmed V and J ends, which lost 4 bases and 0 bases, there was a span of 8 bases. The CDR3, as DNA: TGTGCCAGCAGCCCGACCACAAGCACAGATACGCAGTATTTT. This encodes CASSPTTSTDTQYF.

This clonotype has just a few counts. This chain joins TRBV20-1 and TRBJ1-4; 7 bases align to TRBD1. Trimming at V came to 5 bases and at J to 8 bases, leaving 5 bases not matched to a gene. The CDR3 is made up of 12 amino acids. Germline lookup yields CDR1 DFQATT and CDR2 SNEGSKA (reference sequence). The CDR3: CSALRGREKLFF. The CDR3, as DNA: TGCAGTGCTCTCAGGGGGAGAGAAAAACTGTTTTTT.

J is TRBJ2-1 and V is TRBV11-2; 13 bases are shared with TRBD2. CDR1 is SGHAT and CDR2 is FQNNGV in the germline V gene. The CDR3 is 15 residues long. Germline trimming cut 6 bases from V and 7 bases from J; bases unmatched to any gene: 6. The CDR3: CASSTLAGGSNEQFF. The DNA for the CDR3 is TGTGCCAGCAGTACACTAGCGGGAGGGTCTAATGAGCAGTTCTTC.

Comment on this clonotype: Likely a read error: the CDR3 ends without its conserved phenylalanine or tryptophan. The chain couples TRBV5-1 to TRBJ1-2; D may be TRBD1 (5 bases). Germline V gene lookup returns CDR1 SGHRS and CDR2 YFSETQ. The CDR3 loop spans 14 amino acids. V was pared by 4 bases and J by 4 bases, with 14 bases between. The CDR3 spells CASSDDGTGYGYTV. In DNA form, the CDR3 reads TGCGCCAGCAGCGACGACGGGACCGGCTATGGCTACACCGTC.

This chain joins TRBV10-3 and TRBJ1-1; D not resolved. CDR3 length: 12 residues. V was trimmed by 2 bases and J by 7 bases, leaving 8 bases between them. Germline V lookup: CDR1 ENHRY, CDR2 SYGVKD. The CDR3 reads CAISEAGFEAFF. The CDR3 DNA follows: TGTGCCATCAGTGAGGCCGGGTTTGAAGCTTTCTTT.

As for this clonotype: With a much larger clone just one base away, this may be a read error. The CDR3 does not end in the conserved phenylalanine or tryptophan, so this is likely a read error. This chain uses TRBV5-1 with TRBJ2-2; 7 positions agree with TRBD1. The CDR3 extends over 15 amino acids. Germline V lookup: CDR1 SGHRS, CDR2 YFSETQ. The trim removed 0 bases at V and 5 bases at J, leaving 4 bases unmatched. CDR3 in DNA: TGCGCCAGCAGCTTGGCGACAGGGCATACCGGGGAGCTGTTTTCT. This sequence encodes CASSLATGHTGELFS.

DNA of the CDR3: TGTGCCAGCAACTGGCGGAGGGAGTACGAGCAGTACTTC. Translated: CASNWRREYEQYF. The chain joins TRBV6-2 or TRBV6-3 to TRBJ2-7; possibly TRBD2 for D (6 bases). Germline loops: CDR1 MNHEY, CDR2 SVGEGT. Trimming stripped 7 bases from V and 4 bases from J, with 14 bases between. This CDR3 comprises 13 residues.

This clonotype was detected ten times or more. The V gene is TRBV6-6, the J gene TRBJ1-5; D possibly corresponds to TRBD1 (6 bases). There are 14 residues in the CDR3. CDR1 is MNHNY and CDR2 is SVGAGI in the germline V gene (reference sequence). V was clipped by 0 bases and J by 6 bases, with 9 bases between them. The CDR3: CASSYSQGSQPQHF. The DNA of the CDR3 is TGTGCCAGCAGTTACTCACAGGGCAGTCAGCCCCAGCATTTT.

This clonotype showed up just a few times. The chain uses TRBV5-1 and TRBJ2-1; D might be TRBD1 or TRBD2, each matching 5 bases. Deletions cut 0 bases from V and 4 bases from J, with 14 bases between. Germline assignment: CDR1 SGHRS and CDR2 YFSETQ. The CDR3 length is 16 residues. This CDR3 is CASSLATGTPYNEQFF. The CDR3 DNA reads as TGCGCCAGCAGCTTGGCCACGGGGACCCCATACAATGAGCAGTTCTTC.

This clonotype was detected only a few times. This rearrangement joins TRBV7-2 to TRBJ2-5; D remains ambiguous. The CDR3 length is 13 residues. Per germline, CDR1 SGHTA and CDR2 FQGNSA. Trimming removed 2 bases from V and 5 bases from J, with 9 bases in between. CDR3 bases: TGTGCCAGCAGCTTATCCGGGCTGGAGACCCAGTACTTC. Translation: CASSLSGLETQYF.

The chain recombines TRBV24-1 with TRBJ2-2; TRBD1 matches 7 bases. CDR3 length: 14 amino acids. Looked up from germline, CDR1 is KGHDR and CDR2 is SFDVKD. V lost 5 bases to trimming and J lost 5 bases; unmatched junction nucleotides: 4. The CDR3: CATSARGRTGELFF. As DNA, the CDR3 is TGTGCCACCAGTGCAAGGGGGCGGACCGGGGAGCTGTTTTTT.

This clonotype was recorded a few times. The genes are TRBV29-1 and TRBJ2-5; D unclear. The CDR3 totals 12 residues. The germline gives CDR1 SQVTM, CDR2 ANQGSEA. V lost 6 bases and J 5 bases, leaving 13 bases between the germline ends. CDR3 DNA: TGCAGCGTAGAGCCTTCCGTTGAGACCCAGTACTTC. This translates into CSVEPSVETQYF.

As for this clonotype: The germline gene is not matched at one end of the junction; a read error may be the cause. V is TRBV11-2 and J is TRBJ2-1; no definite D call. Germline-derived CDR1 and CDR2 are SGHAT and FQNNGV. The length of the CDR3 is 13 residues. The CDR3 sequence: CASRGKRINGQFF. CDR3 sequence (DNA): TGTGCCAGCAGGGGGAAACGGATCAATGGGCAGTTCTTC. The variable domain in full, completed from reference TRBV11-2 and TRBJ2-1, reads EAGVAQSPRYKIIEKRQSVAFWCNPISGHATLYWYQQILGQGPKLLIQFQNNGVVDDSQLPKDRFSAERLKGVDSTLKIQPAKLEDSAVYLCASRGKRINGQFFGPGTRLTVL.

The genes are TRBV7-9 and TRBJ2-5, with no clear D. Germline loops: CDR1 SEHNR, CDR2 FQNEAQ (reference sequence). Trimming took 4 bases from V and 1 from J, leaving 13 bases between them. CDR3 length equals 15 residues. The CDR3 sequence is CASSSVPPGQETQYF. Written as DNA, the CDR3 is TGTGCCAGCAGCTCAGTCCCCCCGGGCCAAGAGACCCAGTACTTC.

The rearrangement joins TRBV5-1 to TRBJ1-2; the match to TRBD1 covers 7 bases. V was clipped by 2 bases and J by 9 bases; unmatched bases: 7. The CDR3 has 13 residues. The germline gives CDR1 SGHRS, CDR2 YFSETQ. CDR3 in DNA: TGCGCCAGCAGCTTTGACAGGGCTATGAGCTACACCTTC. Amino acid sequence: CASSFDRAMSYTF.

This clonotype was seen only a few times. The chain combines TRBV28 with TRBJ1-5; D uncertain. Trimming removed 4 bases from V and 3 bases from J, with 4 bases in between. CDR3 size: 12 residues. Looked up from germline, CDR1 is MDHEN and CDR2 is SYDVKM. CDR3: CASSWDNQPQHF. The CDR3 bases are TGTGCCAGCAGTTGGGACAATCAGCCCCAGCATTTT.

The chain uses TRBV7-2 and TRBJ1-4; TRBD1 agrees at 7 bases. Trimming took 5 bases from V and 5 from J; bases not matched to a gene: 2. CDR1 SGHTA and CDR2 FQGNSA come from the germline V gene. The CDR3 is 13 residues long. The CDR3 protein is CASSRTGNEKLFF. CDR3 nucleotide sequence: TGTGCCAGCAGCCGGACAGGAAATGAAAAACTGTTTTTT.